This T cell receptor beta chain was profiled in a study of human T cells and chemical hapten exposure. RNA extraction used unfractionated whole blood as the source of total RNA. This clonotype has a handful of counts. Original handling: There were a median of roughly 100,000 TCRs per sample, with a range from about 20,000 to 700,000. TCRdb analysed the 5' RACE reads with MiXCR anew, one entry per CDR3 protein. These V and J calls originate from TCRdb's pipeline instead of the authors' own analysis. Among fewer than 150,000 distinct CDR3 sequences listed, approximately 19% were seen once. The CDR3 extends over 16 amino acids. Germline-derived CDR1 and CDR2 are LGHDT and YNNKEL (reference sequence). The J segment lost 2 bases and the V segment lost 4 bases, leaving 6 bases of the junction unmatched.

The chain couples TRBV3-1 to TRBJ2-2, with 8 nucleotides matching TRBD1. This receptor was identified in a human donor in good health. The CDR3 DNA is TGTGCCAGCAGCCCCTGGACAGGGAGTAACACCGGGGAGCTGTTTTTT. As protein: CASSPWTGSNTGELFF.